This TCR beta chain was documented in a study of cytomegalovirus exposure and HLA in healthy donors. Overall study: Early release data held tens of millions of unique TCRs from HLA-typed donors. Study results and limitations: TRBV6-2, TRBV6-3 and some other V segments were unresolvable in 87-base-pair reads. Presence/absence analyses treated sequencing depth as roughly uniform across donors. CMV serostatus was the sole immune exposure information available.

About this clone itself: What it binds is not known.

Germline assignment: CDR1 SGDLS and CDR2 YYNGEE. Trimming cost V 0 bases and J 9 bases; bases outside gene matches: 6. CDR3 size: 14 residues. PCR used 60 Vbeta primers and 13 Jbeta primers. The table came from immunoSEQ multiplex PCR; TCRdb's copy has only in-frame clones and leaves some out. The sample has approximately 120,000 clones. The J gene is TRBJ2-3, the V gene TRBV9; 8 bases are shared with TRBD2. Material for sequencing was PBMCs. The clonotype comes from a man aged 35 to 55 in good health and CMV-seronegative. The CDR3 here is CASSVGAGEGTQYF. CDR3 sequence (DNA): TGTGCCAGCAGCGTAGGAGCGGGAGAGGGGACGCAGTATTTT.